The present TCR beta chain was sequenced within a study of OX40 agonist ivuxolimab in advanced cancers. Across the study: Participants averaged about 66 years of age (range 23 to 79) and were 75% to 90% male.

Sequenced by immunoSEQ multiplex PCR; TCRdb stores in-frame clones only, minus some. The sample lists about 46,000 clones; 84% were seen once. Study findings and constraints: In a subset of nonresponders, normalized T-cell clonal expansion was also low.

Germline CDR1 reads SGHAT; CDR2 reads FQNNGV. The ends were cut back, 5 bases at V and 7 bases at J, with 18 bases in the middle. The CDR3 is made up of 16 amino acids. Comment on this clone: What it recognizes is unknown.

The J gene is TRBJ1-6, the V gene TRBV11-2, with a weak D call TRBD1 (6 bases). The receptor's source is an adult with an advanced solid tumor such as melanoma, head and neck, liver or kidney cancer. This specimen consisted of CD4+ or CD8+ T cells sorted from blood, obtained in a trial of the OX40 agonist ivuxolimab. The CDR3 loop reads CASSRRWDIGNSPLHF. The DNA of the CDR3 is TGTGCCAGCAGCCGTCGGTGGGACATTGGCAATTCACCCCTCCACTTT. Filled out from reference TRBV11-2 and TRBJ1-6, the complete variable domain reads EAGVAQSPRYKIIEKRQSVAFWCNPISGHATLYWYQQILGQGPKLLIQFQNNGVVDDSQLPKDRFSAERLKGVDSTLKIQPAKLEDSAVYLCASSRRWDIGNSPLHFGNGTRLTVT.